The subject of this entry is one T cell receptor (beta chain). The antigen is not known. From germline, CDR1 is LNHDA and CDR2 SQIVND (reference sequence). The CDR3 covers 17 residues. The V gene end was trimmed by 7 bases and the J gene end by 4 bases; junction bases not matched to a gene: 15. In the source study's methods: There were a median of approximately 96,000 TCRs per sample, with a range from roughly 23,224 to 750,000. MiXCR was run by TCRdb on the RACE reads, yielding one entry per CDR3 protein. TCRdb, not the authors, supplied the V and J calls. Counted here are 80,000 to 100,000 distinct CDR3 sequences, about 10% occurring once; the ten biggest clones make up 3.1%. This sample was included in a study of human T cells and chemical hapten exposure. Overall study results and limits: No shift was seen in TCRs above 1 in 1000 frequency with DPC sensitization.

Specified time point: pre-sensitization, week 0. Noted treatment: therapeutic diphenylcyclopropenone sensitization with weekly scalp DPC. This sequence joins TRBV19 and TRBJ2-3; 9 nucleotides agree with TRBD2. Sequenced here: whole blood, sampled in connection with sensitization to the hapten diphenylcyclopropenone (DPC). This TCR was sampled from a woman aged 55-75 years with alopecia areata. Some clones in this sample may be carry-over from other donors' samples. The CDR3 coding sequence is TGTGCCAGTACCCTCCGATCAGGCGGGGGGGCTTCAGATACGCAGTATTTT. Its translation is CASTLRSGGGASDTQYF.